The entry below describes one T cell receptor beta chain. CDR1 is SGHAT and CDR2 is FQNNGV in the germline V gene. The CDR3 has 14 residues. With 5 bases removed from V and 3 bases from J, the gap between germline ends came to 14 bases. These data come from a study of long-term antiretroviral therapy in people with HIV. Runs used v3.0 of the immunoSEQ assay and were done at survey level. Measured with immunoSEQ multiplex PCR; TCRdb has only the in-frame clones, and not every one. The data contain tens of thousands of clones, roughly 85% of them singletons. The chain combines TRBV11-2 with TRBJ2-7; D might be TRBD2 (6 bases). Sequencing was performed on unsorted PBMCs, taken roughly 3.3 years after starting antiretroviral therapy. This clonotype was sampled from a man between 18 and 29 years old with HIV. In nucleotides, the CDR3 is TGTGCCAGCAGCCCCCATCTGGGAGGCTACGAGCAGTACTTC. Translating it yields CASSPHLGGYEQYF.